The 28 T cell receptor beta chains in this list originate from one sample, sequenced in a study of T cell responses to AZD1222 COVID-19 vaccine. This table comes from immunoSEQ multiplex PCR, and its TCRdb copy is limited to in-frame clones, with some not included. Seen here are tens of thousands of clones, about 90% observed once, and the top ten hold roughly 3.1%. The starting material was peripheral blood, obtained 28 days after the second AZD1222 dose. Source of these receptors: an adult who received the AZD1222 COVID-19 vaccine.

CDR3 DNA sequence: TGTGCCAGCAGCCAATCCGGGGGCTACTATGGCTACACCTTC. Amino acids: CASSQSGGYYGYTF. The chain uses TRBV3-1 (or the pseudogene TRBV3-2) and TRBJ1-2; D is perhaps TRBD1 (6 bases). Germline V gives CDR1 LGHDT, CDR2 YNNKEL (reference sequence). CDR3 length: 14 residues. Trimming shortened V by 2 bases and J by 3 bases, and 10 bases separated the two germline ends.

The chain links TRBV29-1 to TRBJ2-5; D is ambiguous. Germline V gene data show CDR1 as SQVTM and CDR2 as ANQGSEA. The V end lost 0 bases, the J end lost 5 bases, and 13 bases lay between the germline ends. CDR3 size: 14 residues. The CDR3 DNA is TGCAGCGTTGAAGATCCCAGGCGGTCGGAGACCCAGTACTTC. Its protein product is CSVEDPRRSETQYF. The complete variable domain, with remaining parts taken from reference TRBV29-1 and TRBJ2-5, reads SAVISQKPSRDICQRGTSLTIQCQVDSQVTMMFWYRQQPGQSLTLIATANQGSEATYESGFVIDKFPISRPNLTFSTLTVSNMSPEDSSIYLCSVEDPRRSETQYFGPGTRLLVL.

The rearrangement joins TRBV12-3 or TRBV12-4 to TRBJ1-5; 7 bases line up with TRBD1. There are 13 residues in the CDR3. J gave up 7 bases and V 7 bases, and 7 bases lay outside the gene matches. The CDR3 DNA is TGTGCCAGCACATTTAACAGGGGACAGCCCCAGCATTTT. This translates into CASTFNRGQPQHF.

The chain combines TRBV5-1 with TRBJ2-7; 8 bases agree with TRBD1. CDR3 length: 14 residues. The V and J ends lost 5 bases and 4 bases, in that order; junction bases with no gene match: 8. Germline CDR1 reads SGHRS; CDR2 reads YFSETQ. The CDR3 DNA follows: TGCGCCAGCAGGTTTGGACAGGGAGGTTACGAGCAGTACTTC. Translation: CASRFGQGGYEQYF. Variable domain in full (rest from reference TRBV5-1 and TRBJ2-7): KAGVTQTPRYLIKTRGQQVTLSCSPISGHRSVSWYQQTPGQGLQFLFEYFSETQRNKGNFPGRFSGRQFSNSRSEMNVSTLELGDSALYLCASRFGQGGYEQYFGPGTRLTVT.

The chain carries TRBV6-5 and TRBJ1-6; D gene uncertain. This CDR3 has 15 residues. Deletions cut 0 bases from V and 10 bases from J, with 13 bases between. Per germline, CDR1 MNHEY and CDR2 SVGAGI. CDR3 sequence: CASSYSTGLYSPLHF. In nucleotides, the CDR3 is TGTGCCAGCAGTTACTCGACCGGGCTCTACTCACCCCTCCACTTT.

The rearrangement uses TRBV11-3 and TRBJ2-5, with 15 bases that match TRBD2. The CDR3 is made up of 16 amino acids. Germline CDR1 reads SGHNT; CDR2 reads YENEEA. The junction had 5 bases not matched to a gene; V was cut back by 4 bases and J by 5 bases. The CDR3 loop is CASSSGTSGGPETQYF. CDR3 nucleotide sequence: TGTGCCAGCAGCTCCGGGACTAGCGGGGGGCCTGAGACCCAGTACTTC. The whole variable domain, remainder taken from reference TRBV11-3 and TRBJ2-5, is EAGVVQSPRYKIIEKKQPVAFWCNPISGHNTLYWYLQNLGQGPELLIRYENEEAVDDSQLPKDRFSAERLKGVDSTLKIQPAELGDSAVYLCASSSGTSGGPETQYFGPGTRLLVL.

This chain connects TRBV6-5 to TRBJ2-1; 12 positions match TRBD2. There are 15 residues in the CDR3. Germline V gives CDR1 MNHEY, CDR2 SVGAGI. Losses at the gene ends were 6 bases for V and 4 bases for J; bases not matched to a gene: 4. The DNA of the CDR3 is TGTGCCAGCAGCGCAACTAGCGGGGGGTACAATGAGCAGTTCTTC. Translation gives CASSATSGGYNEQFF.

The rearrangement uses TRBV3-1 (or the pseudogene TRBV3-2) and TRBJ2-7; D is perhaps TRBD1 (6 bases). Trimming took off 2 bases at V and 5 bases at J, with 10 bases between the two ends. The CDR3 runs 13 residues. From germline, CDR1 is LGHDT and CDR2 YNNKEL (reference sequence). The CDR3 spells CASSQLQGDEQYF. CDR3 in DNA: TGTGCCAGCAGCCAACTACAGGGAGACGAGCAGTACTTC.

The J gene is TRBJ1-4, the V gene TRBV7-6, with D tentatively TRBD1 (6 bases). Germline CDR1 SGHVS, CDR2 FNYEAQ. This CDR3 spans 15 amino acids. V lost 4 bases and J 7 bases, leaving 16 bases between the germline ends. The CDR3 region has the DNA TGTGCCAGCAGCTCCACAGGGTTGGCTGTTGAAAAACTGTTTTTT. Amino acids: CASSSTGLAVEKLFF.

The V and J genes are TRBV11-3 and TRBJ2-7; D gene uncertain. V shed 3 bases and J shed 3 bases, with 9 bases lying between them. The CDR3 runs to 13 residues. Germline loops: CDR1 SGHNT, CDR2 YENEEA. The CDR3 coding sequence is TGTGCCAGCAGCTTGGACGCCCTCTACGAGCAGTACTTC. Encoded protein: CASSLDALYEQYF. The full variable domain, completed using reference TRBV11-3 and TRBJ2-7, is EAGVVQSPRYKIIEKKQPVAFWCNPISGHNTLYWYLQNLGQGPELLIRYENEEAVDDSQLPKDRFSAERLKGVDSTLKIQPAELGDSAVYLCASSLDALYEQYFGPGTRLTVT.

The V call is TRBV5-8, the J call TRBJ1-5; D is ambiguous. Germline loops: CDR1 SGHTS, CDR2 YDEGEE. Trimming left V 0 bases short and J 0 bases short, with 10 bases between. This CDR3 spans 16 amino acids. The CDR3 loop reads CASSLVSPYSNQPQHF. The CDR3 DNA reads TGTGCCAGCAGCTTGGTTTCCCCTTATAGCAATCAGCCCCAGCATTTT.

V is TRBV19 and J is TRBJ1-2, with 7 positions matching TRBD1. The junction had 6 bases not matched to a gene; V was cut back by 5 bases and J by 3 bases. The CDR3 is made up of 14 amino acids. The germline V gene encodes CDR1 LNHDA and CDR2 SQIVND (reference sequence). CDR3 residues: CASSVGQAYYGYTF. The CDR3 region has the DNA TGTGCCAGTAGTGTCGGACAGGCCTACTATGGCTACACCTTC. The full variable domain, with the rest looked up from reference TRBV19 and TRBJ1-2, is DGGITQSPKYLFRKEGQNVTLSCEQNLNHDAMYWYRQDPGQGLRLIYYSQIVNDFQKGDIAEGYSVSREKKESFPLTVTSAQKNPTAFYLCASSVGQAYYGYTFGSGTRLTVV.

The J gene is TRBJ1-2, the V gene TRBV2, with a weak D call TRBD1 (5 bases). V was trimmed by 6 bases and J by 2 bases, leaving 10 bases between them. The CDR3 length is 13 residues. Germline V gene data show CDR1 as SNHLY and CDR2 as FYNNEI. CDR3 in amino acids: CASRDTANYGYTF. The DNA of the CDR3 is TGTGCCAGCAGGGACACCGCGAACTATGGCTACACCTTC.

This chain links TRBV7-3 with TRBJ2-1; perhaps TRBD1 as D (5 bases). Trimming removed 1 base from V and 0 bases from J, with 10 bases in between. CDR1 and CDR2 (germline): SGHTA, FQGTGA. The CDR3 sequence is 16 residues long. CDR3 coding DNA: TGTGCCAGCAGCTTAAAGGGGCCGAGCTCCTACAATGAGCAGTTCTTC. Encoded protein: CASSLKGPSSYNEQFF.

As DNA, the CDR3 is TGTGCCAGCAGCCAGAGAGACGGGGGACGCAATCAGCCCCAGCATTTT. The encoded protein is CASSQRDGGRNQPQHF. The rearrangement joins TRBV3-1 (or the pseudogene TRBV3-2) to TRBJ1-5; tentatively, D is TRBD1 (5 bases). V was trimmed by 3 bases and J by 2 bases, leaving 14 bases between them. CDR3 length: 16 amino acids. Germline V gives CDR1 LGHDT, CDR2 YNNKEL (reference sequence).

The V call is TRBV9, the J call TRBJ2-7, with D possibly being TRBD1 or TRBD2 (5 bases each). This CDR3 comprises 18 residues. CDR1 and CDR2 (germline): SGDLS, YYNGEE. With 2 bases removed from V and 5 bases from J, the gap between germline ends came to 26 bases. DNA of the CDR3: TGTGCCAGCAGCGTTTTTGGTTACCAAACCGGGACGAGACACGAGCAGTACTTC. Its translation: CASSVFGYQTGTRHEQYF.

The chain is built from TRBV12-3 or TRBV12-4 and TRBJ1-5; D is unresolved. The CDR3 consists of 12 residues. The V and J ends lost 1 base and 5 bases respectively, with 3 bases between them. The CDR3 is CASSLGDQPQHF. CDR3 DNA: TGTGCCAGCAGTTTAGGTGATCAGCCCCAGCATTTT.

The gene calls are TRBV28 and TRBJ2-6, with D tentatively TRBD1 or TRBD2 (5 bases each). Germline V gene lookup returns CDR1 MDHEN and CDR2 SYDVKM. Trimming took 5 bases from V and 4 from J, leaving 15 bases between them. This CDR3 spans 16 amino acids. CDR3 amino acids: CASSAPRDRGANVLTF. In DNA, the CDR3 is TGTGCCAGCAGTGCCCCACGGGACCGCGGGGCCAACGTCCTGACTTTC.

The chain combines TRBV5-6 with TRBJ2-5; D is uncertain. The CDR3 loop spans 13 amino acids. In germline, CDR1 is SGHDT, CDR2 YYEEEE. The V end was cut by 6 bases, the J end by 1 base, with 10 bases between. CDR3 residues: CASTAGLQETQYF. For the CDR3, the DNA is TGTGCCAGCACCGCCGGCCTCCAAGAGACCCAGTACTTC.

The genes are TRBV7-3 and TRBJ2-1, with 7 bases aligning to TRBD1. CDR1 SGHTA and CDR2 FQGTGA come from the germline V gene. The CDR3 is 15 residues long. V dropped 2 bases and J dropped 5; count of bases not matched to a gene: 6. The CDR3 sequence is CASSLDRAADNEQFF. Here the CDR3 DNA reads TGTGCCAGCAGCTTAGACAGGGCGGCTGACAATGAGCAGTTCTTC.

The chain uses TRBV4-2 and TRBJ2-5; tentative D call: TRBD1 (6 bases). Germline values: CDR1 LGHNA, CDR2 YNFKEQ. CDR3 length: 14 residues. Trimming took 0 bases from V and 4 from J, leaving 9 bases between them. The CDR3 spells CASSQDQDRETQYF. CDR3 in DNA: TGTGCCAGCAGCCAAGATCAGGACAGAGAGACCCAGTACTTC.

The CDR3 DNA reads TGTGCCAGCAGCCAAGAGGGTCAGCGCGCTGAAGCTTTCTTT. Amino acids: CASSQEGQRAEAFF. The chain has TRBV14 and TRBJ1-1; D is ambiguous. The germline V and J ends were trimmed by 0 bases and 6 bases, with 11 bases remaining between them. Germline V CDR1 and CDR2: SGHDN, FVKESK. This CDR3 has 14 residues.

In this sample, this clone turned up a few times. CDR3 in DNA: TGTGCCAGCAGTGGTTTCTACGAGCAGTACTTC. Its protein product is CASSGFYEQYF. The chain is built from TRBV25-1 and TRBJ2-7; D uncertain. CDR3 length equals 11 residues. Trimming left V 4 bases short and J 3 bases short, with 4 bases between. CDR1 is MGHDK and CDR2 is SYGVNS in the germline V gene.

The table lists this clone with a count of one. This chain uses TRBV3-1 (or the pseudogene TRBV3-2) with TRBJ1-5; possible D gene TRBD1, 6 bases. From germline, CDR1 is LGHDT and CDR2 YNNKEL (reference sequence). The CDR3 covers 16 residues. The germline V and J ends were trimmed by 0 bases and 9 bases, with 18 bases remaining between them. CDR3 sequence: CASSQDSVAGARPQHF. Here the CDR3 DNA reads TGTGCCAGCAGCCAAGATTCAGTGGCAGGGGCAAGGCCCCAGCATTTT.

This chain connects TRBV7-8 to TRBJ1-1, with 7 bases fitting TRBD1. V trimming: 1 base; J trimming: 3 bases; junction bases outside the gene matches: 8. Germline-derived CDR1 and CDR2 are SGHVS and FQNEAQ. The CDR3 length is 16 residues. Here the CDR3 reads CASSLGVRQGDTEAFF. The CDR3 bases are TGTGCCAGCAGCTTAGGAGTAAGACAGGGCGACACTGAAGCTTTCTTT.

V usage is TRBV24-1 and J usage is TRBJ1-2; 9 bases map to TRBD1. Germline V CDR1 and CDR2: KGHDR, SFDVKD. This CDR3 has 13 amino acids. With V trimmed by 6 bases and J by 5 bases, 3 bases remained unmatched. DNA of the CDR3: TGTGCCACCAGTCCCGGGACAGGGTATGGCTACACCTTC. Protein: CATSPGTGYGYTF.

This chain links TRBV18 with TRBJ1-2; a possible D gene is TRBD1 (6 bases). The CDR3 has 15 residues. Per the germline V gene, CDR1 is KGHSH and CDR2 is LQKENI. V was clipped by 2 bases and J by 3 bases, with 13 bases between them. In nucleotides, the CDR3 is TGTGCCAGCTCACCATCACAGGGAAGGGACTATGGCTACACCTTC. The encoded protein is CASSPSQGRDYGYTF. Variable domain in full (rest from reference TRBV18 and TRBJ1-2): NAGVMQNPRHLVRRRGQEARLRCSPMKGHSHVYWYRQLPEEGLKFMVYLQKENIIDESGMPKERFSAEFPKEGPSILRIQQVVRGDSAAYFCASSPSQGRDYGYTFGSGTRLTVV.

V and J are TRBV9 and TRBJ2-1, with TRBD2 matching 10 bases. The J segment lost 4 bases and the V segment lost 4 bases, leaving 5 bases of the junction unmatched. CDR1 and CDR2 (germline): SGDLS, YYNGEE. CDR3 size: 15 residues. Written as DNA, the CDR3 is TGTGCCAGCAGCATTAGCGGGGGGACTTACAATGAGCAGTTCTTC. This gives the protein CASSISGGTYNEQFF.